This T cell receptor (beta chain) was captured in a study of circulating tumor DNA in untreated peripheral T-cell lymphoma. Study outcomes and limitations: In about 72% of patients, tumor-specific clonotypes were identified.

Some clones are missing from TCRdb's copy, which holds only in-frame ones; the method was immunoSEQ multiplex PCR. The table has some 10,000 clones, around 74% seen once. Before treatment, baseline tumor tissue was collected for sequencing. With regard to this clone: What it binds is unknown.

This CDR3 has 14 amino acids. V lost 3 bases and J 4 bases, leaving 10 bases between the germline ends. Germline assignment: CDR1 SGHNT and CDR2 YENEEA. Specimen: tumor tissue. The receptor was derived from a human donor with peripheral T-cell lymphoma. The chain uses TRBV11-3 and TRBJ1-3; possible D gene TRBD1, 6 bases. This CDR3 is CASSFGTLGNTIYF. CDR3 nucleotide sequence: TGTGCCAGCAGCTTCGGGACACTCGGAAACACCATATATTTT.